This is a list of T cell receptor beta chains from one sample in a study of blood T cell repertoires in COVID-19. The repertoire was sequenced with immunoSEQ multiplex PCR; TCRdb's copy has only in-frame clones and lacks some. The sample holds 95,000 to 150,000 clones, 90% seen once. The sequenced sample consisted of peripheral blood. Receptors originate from an older woman with COVID-19, enrolled during active disease. CDR3s include the opening cysteine and the closing phenylalanine or tryptophan. A D gene is named only where the DNA matches it firmly.

V	J	D	CDR3
TRBV6-5	TRBJ2-7	-	CASSSLYEQYF
TRBV5-4	TRBJ1-1	-	CASSLVGQLNTEAFF
TRBV29-1	TRBJ1-5	-	CSVGAGLNQPQHF
TRBV2	TRBJ2-2	-	CASRAGTNTGELFF
TRBV6-5	TRBJ1-2	-	CASRPDRLYYGYTF
TRBV6-2/TRBV6-3	TRBJ1-5	TRBD1	CASSSRTGGFGPQHF
TRBV10-3	TRBJ2-1	TRBD2	CAISLTSGAYNEQFF
TRBV18	TRBJ1-1	-	CASSPHRQTSNTEAFF
TRBV5-1	TRBJ2-3	-	CASSLGGDASTDTQYF
TRBV14	TRBJ1-1	TRBD1	CASSPYRGTGGAVTEAFF
TRBV24-1	TRBJ2-7	TRBD1	CATSEPDRGGYEQYF
TRBV11-2	TRBJ2-5	TRBD2	CASSLGNSGGETQYF
TRBV18	TRBJ1-5	TRBD1	CASSGPRDSSEDQPQHF
TRBV5-1	TRBJ1-4	-	CASSLAVGVSNEKLFF
TRBV6-2/TRBV6-3	TRBJ1-2	-	CASSYSLDSYGYTF
TRBV2	TRBJ1-5	-	CASSREVNQPQHF
TRBV23-1	TRBJ2-1	-	CASSQRDIYNEQFF
TRBV6-2/TRBV6-3	TRBJ1-2	TRBD1	CASSLDRDYGYTF
TRBV9	TRBJ2-1	-	CASSHLQNEQFF
TRBV5-6	TRBJ1-3	TRBD1	CASSLITGGSGNTIYF
TRBV6-2/TRBV6-3	TRBJ2-1	TRBD2	CASSRLAGGQFF
TRBV2	TRBJ1-5	-	CASKGGNSNQPQHF
TRBV3-1/TRBV3-2	TRBJ2-7	-	CASSQGGWRYEQYF
TRBV5-1	TRBJ1-4	TRBD1	CASSLEGQGNEKLFF
TRBV3-1/TRBV3-2	TRBJ2-3	-	CASSLRGTQYF
TRBV6-2/TRBV6-3	TRBJ1-5	TRBD1	CASSFQGAHSNQPQHF
TRBV30	TRBJ2-1	-	CAWSVDRGNEQFF
TRBV7-6	TRBJ2-2	TRBD1	CASSLVSTGPNTGELFF
TRBV30	TRBJ1-5	-	CAWSEGDRGQPQHF
TRBV11-2	TRBJ2-5	TRBD2	CASSSGLAAKETQYF
TRBV28	TRBJ1-2	-	CASRSGSFGYTF
TRBV5-6	TRBJ2-7	TRBD1	CASSLLQGIYEQYF
TRBV9	TRBJ2-3	-	CASSVGGWDFSSTDTQYF
TRBV5-6	TRBJ1-2	-	CASRGQGRFSGYGYTF
TRBV12-3/TRBV12-4	TRBJ2-2	-	CASRFSSGGELFF
TRBV6-1	TRBJ2-5	TRBD2	CASSEVAGGPEETQYF
TRBV21-1	TRBJ2-7	-	CASSKGGAVYEQYF
TRBV9	TRBJ2-2	-	CASSTPANTGELFF
TRBV7-9	TRBJ2-5	-	CASSLMLRGQETQYF
TRBV18	TRBJ2-7	-	CASSPNPVQTYEQYF
TRBV7-8	TRBJ2-3	TRBD2	CASSPFPPTGRGVSTDTQYF
TRBV5-1	TRBJ1-5	-	CASSFGTNNQPQHF
TRBV19	TRBJ1-5	-	CASNWVTEWNQPQHF
TRBV29-1	TRBJ1-6	-	CSVGEDNNSPLHF
TRBV5-7	TRBJ1-2	-	CASSLKGNYGYTF